One and the same sample provided the 14 T cell receptor beta chains below, sequenced in a study of shared clonotypes between healthy human individuals. Terminally differentiated effector memory CD45RA+ cells were excluded from the naive CD8 cells, which were CD45RO-negative and positively selected for CCR7. Libraries were prepared by immunoSEQ multiplex PCR; TCRdb keeps only in-frame clonotypes and omits some of them. The data hold millions of clones, with around 96% observed a single time. The sequencing sample was made of naive CD8+ T cells sorted from blood. These receptors came from a man in his late teens or twenties in good health.

The chain uses TRBV19 and TRBJ2-7; no clear D. Germline CDR1 reads LNHDA; CDR2 reads SQIVND (reference sequence). The CDR3 spans 12 residues. The ends were cut back, 5 bases at V and 7 bases at J, with 12 bases in the middle. The CDR3 coding sequence is TGTGCCAGTAGTCCCACCAAGGAGGAGCAGTACTTC. Translated, it gives CASSPTKEEQYF.

This chain joins TRBV27 and TRBJ1-6, with D unclear. Germline-derived CDR1 and CDR2 are MNHEY and SMNVEV (reference sequence). V lost 5 bases and J 10 bases, leaving 12 bases between the germline ends. The CDR3 runs to 13 residues. The CDR3 DNA is TGTGCCAGCAGTCCCGTTCGGGGATCACCCCTCCACTTT. Amino acids: CASSPVRGSPLHF.

Remarks on this clone: One end of the junction fails to match germline, which may point to a read error. V usage is TRBV6-5 and J usage is TRBJ2-7; the D is unclear. The CDR3 is 14 amino acids. Germline V gene lookup returns CDR1 MNHEY and CDR2 SVGAGI. In DNA form, the CDR3 reads TGTGCCAGCAGTTCCCAGGACCCCTCCCACGAGCAGTACTTC. Amino acids: CASSSQDPSHEQYF.

This chain links TRBV5-4 with TRBJ1-1; the D gene is possibly TRBD1 (5 bases). CDR1 is SGHNT, CDR2 YYREEE, per germline (reference sequence). This CDR3 contains 14 residues. Trimming left V 2 bases short and J 7 bases short, with 15 bases between. The CDR3 is CASSFGGQGSEAFF. The CDR3 coding sequence is TGTGCCAGCAGCTTCGGGGGTCAAGGCAGTGAAGCTTTCTTT.

V gene TRBV13 combines with J gene TRBJ2-1; TRBD2 agrees at 8 bases. J lost 5 bases, V lost 1 base, and 1 base had no gene match. Germline V gene sequence: CDR1 PRHDT, CDR2 FYEKMQ (reference sequence). The CDR3 totals 14 residues. The CDR3 DNA is TGTGCCAGCAGCTTAGCGGGAGGGGACAATGAGCAGTTCTTC. It encodes CASSLAGGDNEQFF. Using reference TRBV13 and TRBJ2-1 for the parts outside the CDR3, the full variable domain is AAGVIQSPRHLIKEKRETATLKCYPIPRHDTVYWYQQGPGQDPQFLISFYEKMQSDKGSIPDRFSAQQFSDYHSELNMSSLELGDSALYFCASSLAGGDNEQFFGPGTRLTVL.

This clone was found once. This chain uses TRBV10-3 with TRBJ1-3; possible D gene TRBD1, 5 bases. The germline V and J ends were trimmed by 2 bases and 0 bases, with 8 bases remaining between them. Germline V gene sequence: CDR1 ENHRY, CDR2 SYGVKD. The CDR3 extends over 15 amino acids. This CDR3 is CAISEGQGSGNTIYF. CDR3 DNA sequence: TGTGCCATCAGTGAGGGGCAGGGCTCTGGAAACACCATATATTTT.

The CDR3 sequence: CASSFLNGRGEQYF. CDR3 in DNA: TGTGCCAGCAGCTTCCTGAACGGGAGAGGCGAGCAGTACTTC. V usage is TRBV7-2 and J usage is TRBJ2-7; tentative D call: TRBD2 (6 bases). CDR3 length: 14 amino acids. Germline V gene data show CDR1 as SGHTA and CDR2 as FQGNSA. The V gene lost 3 bases and the J gene lost 6 bases, with 15 bases spanning the gap.

The chain uses TRBV4-2 and TRBJ2-2; 11 positions agree with TRBD1. J lost 0 bases, V lost 0 bases, and 6 bases had no gene match. The CDR3 loop spans 19 amino acids. CDR1 LGHNA and CDR2 YNFKEQ come from the germline V gene. CDR3 sequence (DNA): TGTGCCAGCAGCCAAGAAATAGCGGACAGGGGGCCGAACACCGGGGAGCTGTTTTTT. Translated: CASSQEIADRGPNTGELFF.

The rearrangement links TRBV11-2 to TRBJ1-2; D remains ambiguous. Deletions cut 5 bases from V and 4 bases from J, with 11 bases between. This CDR3 region has 13 residues. CDR1 SGHAT and CDR2 FQNNGV come from the germline V gene. In DNA, the CDR3 is TGTGCCAGCAGCGTGGGAGCAAGCTATGGCTACACCTTC. Translated, it gives CASSVGASYGYTF. Combining the CDR3 with reference TRBV11-2 and TRBJ1-2 gives the whole variable domain EAGVAQSPRYKIIEKRQSVAFWCNPISGHATLYWYQQILGQGPKLLIQFQNNGVVDDSQLPKDRFSAERLKGVDSTLKIQPAKLEDSAVYLCASSVGASYGYTFGSGTRLTVV.

Concerning this clone itself: In the same sample, other DNA sequences code for this CDR3. The V call is TRBV13, the J call TRBJ1-4; D not certain. CDR3 length: 14 residues. From germline, CDR1 is PRHDT and CDR2 FYEKMQ (reference sequence). V gave up 0 bases and J gave up 8 bases, with 10 bases separating them. The CDR3 sequence is CASSLGGLDEKLFF. The CDR3 region has the DNA TGTGCCAGCAGCTTAGGTGGACTAGACGAAAAACTGTTTTTT.

This clone was counted once. The same CDR3 can be traced to other DNA sequences in this sample. CDR3 protein: CASSVEGLDEQFF. The CDR3, as DNA: TGTGCCAGCAGCGTAGAGGGGTTGGATGAGCAGTTCTTC. The rearrangement links TRBV9 to TRBJ2-1; D might be TRBD1 (5 bases). The V end was cut by 0 bases, the J end by 8 bases, with 9 bases between. Germline CDR1 SGDLS, CDR2 YYNGEE. The CDR3 length is 13 residues.

The chain links TRBV30 to TRBJ2-1, with TRBD2 identical over 9 bases. This CDR3 is 16 amino acids long. Unmatched junction bases numbered 14, after V lost 2 bases and J lost 9 bases. CDR1 is GTSNPN and CDR2 is SVGIG in the germline V gene (reference sequence). Written as DNA, the CDR3 is TGTGCCTGGAGTCCCCTCCTAGCGGGAAGGCCTGGTGAGCAGTTCTTC. Its protein product is CAWSPLLAGRPGEQFF. Complete variable domain (other parts from reference TRBV30 and TRBJ2-1): SQTIHQWPATLVQPVGSPLSLECTVEGTSNPNLYWYRQAAGRGLQLLFYSVGIGQISSEVPQNLSASRPQDRQFILSSKKLLLSDSGFYLCAWSPLLAGRPGEQFFGPGTRLTVL.

The V gene is TRBV4-1, the J gene TRBJ1-2; no firm D call. Germline loops: CDR1 MGHRA, CDR2 YSYEKL. This CDR3 has 15 amino acids. The ends were cut back, 0 bases at V and 8 bases at J, with 16 bases in the middle. The CDR3 region has the DNA TGCGCCAGCAGCCAAGAACCGACGGCCGGCTTAGGCTACACCTTC. This encodes CASSQEPTAGLGYTF.

J is TRBJ1-6 and V is TRBV7-9; the D is unclear. In germline, CDR1 is SEHNR, CDR2 FQNEAQ (reference sequence). Trimming left V 6 bases short and J 0 bases short, with 9 bases between. This CDR3 is built from 15 residues. The CDR3 sequence: CASSAESSYNSPLHF. CDR3 bases: TGTGCCAGCAGTGCAGAGAGCTCCTATAATTCACCCCTCCACTTT.